This section outlines one TCR beta chain sequence together with its context. Antigen: not known. cDNA synthesis used the whole RNA isolate, giving expressed TCRB sequences. An average about 3.6 million reads came from naive, central memory and regulatory T cell samples. Profiled with immunoSEQ multiplex PCR; TCRdb holds only in-frame clones, not every one. The table records approximately 160,000 clones, over 7.5% of them present only once. Germline CDR1 reads MNHNY; CDR2 reads SVGAGI (reference sequence). The CDR3 length is 15 residues. With V trimmed by 6 bases and J by 9 bases, 7 bases remained unmatched. The data originate from a study of beta chain features in type 1 diabetes. Study information: The patient and healthy donor groups were comparable for age, gender and cell yields. Study observations and caveats: High-TCR-expressing cells could be over-represented by cDNA sequencing. Insertions were fewer and deletions more numerous at VDJ junctions in type 1 diabetes patients.

What was sequenced was central memory CD4+ T cells from blood. The sequence derives from a woman aged 18 to 35 in good health. The chain links TRBV6-6 to TRBJ2-1, with 14 bases identical to TRBD2. For the CDR3, the DNA is TGTGCCAGCAGCCCGGGGACTAGCGGGAGTCGTGAGCAGTTCTTC. Its translation is CASSPGTSGSREQFF.